This TCR beta chain was captured in a study of CD8+CD57+ T cells in acquired aplastic anemia. Background on the study: 3.2 ug was the average amount of DNA from sorted CD4+ and CD8+ cells. Notes on the study in general: The same twenty-nine CD8+ CDR3 sequences occurred in patients and in controls.

Concerning this clonotype itself: No antigen is known for it.

Genomic DNA, the template, was used for profiling of the TCR beta VDJ and CDR3. Each CDR3 protein gets one entry after TCRdb re-called the reads with MiXCR. The data show about 150,000 distinct CDR3 sequences, roughly 49% seen once. Germline V gene sequence: CDR1 SGHRS, CDR2 YFSETQ. Deletions cut 6 bases from V and 3 bases from J, with 10 bases between. The CDR3 totals 12 residues. Patients sequenced had flow cytometry evidence of CD8+CD57+ cell expansion. The rearrangement links TRBV5-1 to TRBJ2-7, with D possibly matching TRBD1 (6 bases). The TCR comes from a human donor with aplastic anemia. Sequenced input: sorted CD4+, CD8+, or CD8+CD57+ T cells (not recorded which) from PBMCs. CDR3 sequence reads: CASMGASYEQYF. CDR3 coding DNA: TGCGCCAGCATGGGGGCGAGCTACGAGCAGTACTTC.